This TCR beta chain derives from a study of blood T cells in healthy people across ages. It was with a sample-barcoded 5' primer and a J-beta primer mix that a second PCR of roughly 7 to 11 cycles was run. MiXCR was run by TCRdb on the 5' RACE reads, yielding one entry per CDR3 protein. Here the sample spans about 1.4 million distinct CDR3 sequences, 45% to 70% being singletons. There were healthy Caucasian individuals from Russia, aged 6 to 90, serving as donors. Every donor gave roughly 9.2 milliliters of peripheral blood. Study results and limitations: Conclusively comparing naive with antigen-experienced cells was impossible with unsorted PBMCs. Researchers deemed the diversity estimates from one million T cells underestimates.

This clonotype was found a few times. The antigen is not known. The CDR3 covers 16 residues. The V gene lost 4 bases and the J gene lost 1 base, with 16 bases spanning the gap. CDR1 and CDR2 from the germline V gene are LGHNA and YNFKEQ. The rearrangement uses TRBV4-2 and TRBJ2-5; D perhaps matches TRBD1 (5 bases). The specimen sequenced was blood. This TCR came from a man aged 18-30 years in good health. CDR3 amino acids: CASSLEQAMPQETQYF. CDR3 in DNA: TGTGCCAGCAGCCTAGAACAGGCGATGCCCCAAGAGACCCAGTACTTC.